This TCR beta chain was captured by sequencing in a study of patients and donors after allogeneic stem cell transplantation. A single record per CDR3 protein comes from TCRdb applying MiXCR to the RT-PCR reads. The sample contains about a million distinct CDR3 sequences, roughly 18% of which appear only once. V was shortened by 8 bases and J by 1 base, with 17 bases between the two germline ends. The length of the CDR3 is 15 residues. Germline V CDR1 and CDR2: MNHNS, SASEGT. This clonotype was counted between two and nine times. This receptor was identified in a human donor who was either an allogeneic HSCT recipient or a stem cell or donor lymphocyte infusion donor (not recorded which). It is not recorded whose cells these are; they may come from a transplant donor. The sequencing sample was made of blood, either unsorted or a sorted T cell fraction (not recorded which). The gene calls are TRBV6-1 and TRBJ1-1; D remains ambiguous. For the CDR3, the DNA is TGTGCCAGCCGAAAGCCAGGAGGGAAGAACACTGAAGCTTTCTTT. It codes for CASRKPGGKNTEAFF.